What follows describes a single TCR beta chain. This sample stems from a study of blood T cell repertoires in COVID-19. Study as a whole: Some COVID-19 samples were acute and others convalescent; all came from the United States, Italy and Spain. T cells, B-cell-depleted T cells, or PBMCs provided the cDNA or gDNA that served as material.

Authors' data handling: It was from reference gene primer amplification that nucleated cell counts were estimated. Produced via immunoSEQ multiplex PCR; TCRdb's table is partial and in-frame only. The DNA was the basis for D and trimming; V, J and clone size are from that table. The sample holds approximately 200,000 clones; around 81% are singletons and the top ten take 3%. The sequenced material came from peripheral blood. The receptor was derived from a woman in her twenties or thirties who had recovered from COVID-19.

The CDR3 nucleotides read TGTGCCAGCGGGCGGGGCAGGACTGAAGCTTTCTTT. This translates into CASGRGRTEAFF. V and J are TRBV2 and TRBJ1-1; D may be TRBD1 (5 bases). The CDR3 contains 12 residues. Germline lookup yields CDR1 SNHLY and CDR2 FYNNEI. V was pared by 8 bases and J by 5 bases, with 12 bases between.